This TCR beta chain was identified in a study of OX40 agonist ivuxolimab in advanced cancers. About the full investigation: The costimulatory receptor OX40 (CD134) was targeted by ivuxolimab, a fully human IgG2 agonistic monoclonal antibody. Intravenous ivuxolimab was administered to patients every 2 weeks at six dose levels: 0.01, 0.1, 0.3, 1.5, 3 and 10 mg/kg. Of the 50 or so patients in dose escalation, 19 had hepatocellular carcinoma, roughly 15 had melanoma, 9 had renal cell carcinoma and 9 had head and neck cancer. In the dose-escalation cohort, 75% to 85% of patients were male, and the mean age was 60 years with a range of about 23 to 79. Patients were allowed to have had prior anti-PD-1, anti-PD-L1 or anti-CTLA-4 therapy, and around 41% of the dose-escalation patients had previously received checkpoint inhibitors. Partial responses were achieved by three dose-escalation patients, of whom one had hepatocellular carcinoma and two had cutaneous melanoma. The point of sequencing TCRbeta in the periphery was to test whether ivuxolimab changed TCR sequence diversity and drove clonal T-cell expansion. The monotherapy dose-escalation portion (N of about 50 patients) of the phase I ivuxolimab trial is reported in the paper. Points the paper makes about the study in general: In partial responders in the 0.1-3.0 mg/kg groups, normalized peripheral clonal expansion was found to be among the lowest, especially among CD8+ T cells. Antigen specificity was not determined for the clonally expanded peripheral T cells. Low levels of normalized T-cell clonal expansion were also seen in some patients who did not respond. Clonal expansion of both CD4+ and CD8+ blood T cells was observed from baseline to week 6 at doses 0.1 to 3.0 mg/kg. After ivuxolimab, CD8+ T cells had more expanded clones than CD4+ T cells on average.

The trial excluded patients who had a history of autoimmune disease or who were on systemic immunosuppression. In every dose cohort, peripheral blood was drawn for TCR sequencing at baseline, cycle 4 day 1, and cycle 7 day 1. The samples were taken from a phase I, first-in-human, multicenter, open-label dose-escalation trial of ivuxolimab. Adults with locally advanced or metastatic melanoma, renal cell, hepatocellular, or head and neck squamous cell carcinoma were enrolled in the trial. Before TCR sequencing, CD4+ T cells and CD8+ T cells were sorted from peripheral blood as separate populations. V lost 4 bases and J lost 5 bases, and the count of bases not matched to a germline gene is 11. Counted from cysteine to phenylalanine, this CDR3 has 15 amino acids. Only CDR3 DNA is held: 45 bases, read in frame from base 1. The germline V gene (reference sequence) sets CDR1 to SGHKS and CDR2 to YYEKEE.

Of note for this clone: Its cognate antigen has yet to be identified. Qualities for individual bases were not recorded, and no much larger clone is one base off.

Genomic DNA was extracted from sorted cells for sequencing of the TCRbeta CDR3 region. The immunoSEQ Assay was used to sequence the TCRbeta CDR3 regions. TCRdb mirrors the immuneACCESS table, restricted to in-frame sequences. Some clones are absent from its copies; in checked studies, under half trace to an unresolved V gene, and the reason for the others is unknown. The sample table contains under 90,000 clones; only one count was recorded for 85% to 90% of them. The top ten clonotypes cover 2.5% of the sample. The chain employs TRBV5-5 and TRBJ2-5; 7 bases in between match TRBD2. This sequence originates from an adult with an advanced solid tumor such as melanoma, head and neck, liver or kidney cancer. The material sequenced was CD4+ or CD8+ T cells sorted from blood, taken in a trial of the OX40 agonist ivuxolimab. The CDR3 sequence is CASSGISGTGETQYF. The nucleotides are TGTGCCAGCAGCGGGATAAGCGGGACGGGGGAGACCCAGTACTTC.